This T cell receptor beta chain was obtained from a study of blood T cell repertoires in COVID-19. Study summary: Sites across the United States, Italy and Spain contributed samples from acute and convalescent COVID-19. Sources were T cells, B-cell-depleted T cells, or PBMCs; the material itself was cDNA or gDNA.

The assay was immunoSEQ multiplex PCR, and TCRdb's table has in-frame clones only and misses some. Here the sample spans 350,000 to 450,000 clones, just over 90% being singletons. This clone was observed a few times. This study enrolled people aged 18 to 89 from about two dozen US geographic areas. Categorization into cohorts depended on clinical history that participants reported. V shed 6 bases and J shed 3 bases, with 11 bases lying between them. CDR3 length: 13 amino acids. Germline CDR1 reads SNHLY; CDR2 reads FYNNEI. The material sequenced was PBMCs or T cells enriched from blood (not recorded which). The TCR originated in a woman between 35 and 50 years old who had been exposed to COVID-19. This chain uses TRBV2 with TRBJ1-1, with D perhaps matching TRBD1 (6 bases). CDR3 DNA: TGTGCCAGCAGGAGGGGGGGAGACACTGAAGCTTTCTTT. This sequence encodes CASRRGGDTEAFF.